This TCR beta chain comes out of a study of cytomegalovirus exposure and HLA in healthy donors. Germline assignment: CDR1 LNHNV and CDR2 YYDKDF (reference sequence). V was pared by 3 bases and J by 6 bases, with 1 base of the junction left unmatched. The CDR3 consists of 14 residues. Points from the study as a whole: For most TCR sequences rarity was the rule, although some public TCRs occurred in many donors. Reported findings show TCR beta sequences accurately forecast HLA-A and HLA-B alleles in most subjects. After further analysis at a later stage, 17,000 or so TCR beta sequences were associated with HLA alleles at 0.05 false discovery rate.

The study ran its PCR with 60 Vbeta and 13 Jbeta primers. Assay: immunoSEQ multiplex PCR; the TCRdb copy retains only in-frame clones and omits some. The profile shows under 300,000 clones, around nine tenths of them singletons. Note on this clone: Its antigen is not identified.

This receptor was obtained from a girl aged 2 to 10 in good health and CMV-seronegative. The genes are TRBV15 and TRBJ1-5, with 11 positions matching TRBD1. The sample taken for sequencing was PBMCs. This chain's CDR3 is CATSRDRGPQPQHF. For the CDR3, the DNA is TGTGCCACCAGCAGGGACAGGGGGCCTCAGCCCCAGCATTTT.